This T cell receptor beta chain appears in the sequencing data of a study of control samples from healthy donors and cancer patients. Produced via immunoSEQ multiplex PCR; TCRdb's table is partial and in-frame only. The sample holds about 250,000 clones, roughly four fifths seen once. The CDR3 totals 14 residues. Germline loops: CDR1 LNHDA, CDR2 SQIVND (reference sequence). The ends were cut back, 10 bases at V and 4 bases at J, with 17 bases in the middle. J is TRBJ2-1 and V is TRBV19; a possible D gene is TRBD2 (6 bases). This TCR came from an older woman with lung cancer. Sequencing was done on a sample of PBMCs. The CDR3 nucleotides read TGTGCCACCTCGGAGGGCGTCCTATACAATGAGCAGTTCTTC. Encoded protein: CATSEGVLYNEQFF.